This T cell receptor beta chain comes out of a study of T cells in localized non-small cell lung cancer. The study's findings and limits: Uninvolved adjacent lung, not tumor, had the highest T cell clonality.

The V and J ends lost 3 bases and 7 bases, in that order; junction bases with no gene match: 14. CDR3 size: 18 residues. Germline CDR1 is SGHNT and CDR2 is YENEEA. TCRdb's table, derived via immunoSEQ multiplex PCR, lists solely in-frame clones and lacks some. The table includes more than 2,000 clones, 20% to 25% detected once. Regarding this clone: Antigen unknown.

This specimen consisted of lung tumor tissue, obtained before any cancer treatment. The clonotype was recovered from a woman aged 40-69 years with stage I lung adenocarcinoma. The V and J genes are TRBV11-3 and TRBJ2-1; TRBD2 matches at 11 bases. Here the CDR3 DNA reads TGTGCCAGCAGCTTGTCCCTCCTAGCGGGAGGTATATCGAATGAGCAGTTCTTC. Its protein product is CASSLSLLAGGISNEQFF.